A selection of T cell receptor beta chains follows, all from one sample in a study of blood T cell repertoires in COVID-19. The protocol was immunoSEQ multiplex PCR, while the TCRdb copy is restricted to in-frame clones and leaves out a portion. The table has approximately 500,000 clones, 89% seen once; the top ten hold around 0.95%. Material: peripheral blood. These receptors were collected from a young man with COVID-19, enrolled during active disease. CDR3s include the opening cysteine and the closing phenylalanine or tryptophan. Each record gives: D gene, J gene, V gene, CDR3 DNA, CDR3 protein. D genes are given only for firm matches.

>TRBD1|TRBJ1-1|TRBV19
TGTGCCACCCGACAGGGTTGGGGCACTGAAGCTTTCTTT
CATRQGWGTEAFF
>-|TRBJ2-7|TRBV27
TGTGCCAGCAGCCTATCAGGGGGGTACTACGAGCAGTACTTC
CASSLSGGYYEQYF
>-|TRBJ2-7|TRBV7-9
TGTGCCAGCAGCTCCACAGGGTCCTACGAGCAGTACTTC
CASSSTGSYEQYF
>TRBD2|TRBJ2-2|TRBV6-6
TGTGCCAGCAGTCAGAAAATAGCGGGGGGGCACCCCGGGGAGCTGTTTTTT
CASSQKIAGGHPGELFF
>-|TRBJ1-2|TRBV5-1
TGCGCCAGCAGCTTGGATCCAGGGAATAACTATGGCTACACCTTC
CASSLDPGNNYGYTF
>-|TRBJ2-5|TRBV20-1
TGCAGTGCGAGACCTATTGAGACCCAGTACTTC
CSARPIETQYF
>-|TRBJ1-1|TRBV2
TGTGCCAGCAGACAGGGTTTACTGAACACTGAAGCTTTCTTT
CASRQGLLNTEAFF
>-|TRBJ1-5|TRBV10-2
TGCGCCAGCAGTGACGGGTCTTGGGGCAATCAGCCCCAGCATTTT
CASSDGSWGNQPQHF
>TRBD2|TRBJ2-5|TRBV3-1/TRBV3-2
TGTGCCAGCCGGCGGCTAGCGGGGGGCCAAGAGACCCAGTACTTC
CASRRLAGGQETQYF
>TRBD1|TRBJ1-2|TRBV5-1
TGCGCCAGCAGCGGACAGGGTAACTATGGCTACACCTTC
CASSGQGNYGYTF
>TRBD1|TRBJ1-3|TRBV11-3
TGTGCCAGCAGCTTAGATGTAAGGGGTCGACAGGGGGCATCTGGAAACACCATATATTTT
CASSLDVRGRQGASGNTIYF